Sequencing of this TCR beta chain was carried out in a study of blood T cell repertoires in COVID-19. Study at large: Researchers got acute and convalescent COVID-19 samples from the United States, Italy and Spain. In each case, the material was cDNA or gDNA derived from T cells, B-cell-depleted T cells, or PBMCs.

Germline V gives CDR1 SNHLY, CDR2 FYNNEI. CDR3 length equals 15 residues. V was trimmed by 7 bases and J by 9 bases, leaving 22 bases between them. Original analysis: Amplification with reference gene primers provided the estimates of nucleated cell counts. The method was immunoSEQ multiplex PCR; TCRdb's version includes in-frame clones alone and lacks a portion of them. That table furnishes V, J and clone size, whereas the DNA furnished D and trimming. The sample has about 140,000 clones; about four fifths are singletons. The TCR sequence derives from a man older than 75 with acute or convalescent COVID-19. The sequencing sample was made of peripheral blood. The chain employs TRBV2 and TRBJ2-1, with D perhaps matching TRBD1 (6 bases). The CDR3 region has the DNA TGTGCCAGCAAATTCTTAAGTGCAGGGGAAAGTGAGCAGTTCTTC. It encodes CASKFLSAGESEQFF.